The clone carrying this T cell receptor beta chain came up many times. TCRdb analysed the RT-PCR reads with MiXCR anew, one entry per CDR3 protein. Here the sample spans 160,000 or so distinct CDR3 sequences, approximately 10% being singletons. These data belong to a study of response to subunit inactivated influenza vaccine. V was pared by 1 base and J by 8 bases, with 14 bases between. The CDR3 runs 14 residues. Germline-derived CDR1 and CDR2 are SGHTA and FQGNSA. Here the sequenced sample was non-naive T cells sorted from PBMCs, taken roughly 6 weeks after vaccination. V is TRBV7-2 and J is TRBJ1-2, with D maybe TRBD1 (6 bases). The TCR comes from a middle-aged man who received an inactivated influenza vaccine. The CDR3 region has the DNA TGTGCCAGCAGCTTAGGGTTTGCGGGGGGCGGCTACACCTTC. Translation gives CASSLGFAGGGYTF.